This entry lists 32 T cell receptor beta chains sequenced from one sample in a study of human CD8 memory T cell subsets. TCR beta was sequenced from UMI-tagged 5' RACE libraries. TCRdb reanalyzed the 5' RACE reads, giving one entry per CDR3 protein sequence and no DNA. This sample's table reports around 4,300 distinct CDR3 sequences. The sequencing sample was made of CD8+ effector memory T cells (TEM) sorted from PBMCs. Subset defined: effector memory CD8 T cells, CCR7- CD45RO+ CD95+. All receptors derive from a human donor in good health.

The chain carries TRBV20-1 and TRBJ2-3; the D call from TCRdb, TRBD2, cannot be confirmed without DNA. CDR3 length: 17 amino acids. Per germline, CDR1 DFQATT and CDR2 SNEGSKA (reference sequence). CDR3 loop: CSASPTSGVSSTDTQYF.

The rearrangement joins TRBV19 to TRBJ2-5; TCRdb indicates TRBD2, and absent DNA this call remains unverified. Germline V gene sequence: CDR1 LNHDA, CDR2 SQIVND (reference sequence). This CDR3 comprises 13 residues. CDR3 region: CASSTGPDGTQYF.

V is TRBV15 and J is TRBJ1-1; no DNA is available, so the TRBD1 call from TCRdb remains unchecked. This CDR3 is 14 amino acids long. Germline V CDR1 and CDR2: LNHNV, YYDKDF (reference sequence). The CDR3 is CATSGLTGDTEAFF. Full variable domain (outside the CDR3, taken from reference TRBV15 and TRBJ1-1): DAMVIQNPRYQVTQFGKPVTLSCSQTLNHNVMYWYQQKSSQAPKLLFHYYDKDFNNEADTPDNFQSRRPNTSFCFLDIRSPGLGDTAMYLCATSGLTGDTEAFFGQGTRLTVV.

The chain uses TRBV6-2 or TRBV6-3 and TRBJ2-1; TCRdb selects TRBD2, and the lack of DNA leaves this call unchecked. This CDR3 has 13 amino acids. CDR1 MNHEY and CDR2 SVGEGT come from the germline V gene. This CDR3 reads CASSPTSHNEQFF.

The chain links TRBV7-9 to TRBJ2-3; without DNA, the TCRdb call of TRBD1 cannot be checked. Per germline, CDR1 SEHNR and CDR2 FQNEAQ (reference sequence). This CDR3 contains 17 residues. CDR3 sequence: CASSPARGARSTDTQYF.

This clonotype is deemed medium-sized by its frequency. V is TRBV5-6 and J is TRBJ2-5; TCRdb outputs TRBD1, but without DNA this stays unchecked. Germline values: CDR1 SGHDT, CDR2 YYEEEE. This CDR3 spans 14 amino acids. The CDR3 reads CASSPGGFQETQYF.

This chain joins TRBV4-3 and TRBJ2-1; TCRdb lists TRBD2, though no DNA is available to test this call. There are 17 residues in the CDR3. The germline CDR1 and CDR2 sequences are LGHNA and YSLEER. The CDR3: CASSQNPAGTPPNEQFF.

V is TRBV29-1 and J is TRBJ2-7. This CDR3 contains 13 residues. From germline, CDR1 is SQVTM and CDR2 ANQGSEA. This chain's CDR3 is CSVEWQATYEQYF.

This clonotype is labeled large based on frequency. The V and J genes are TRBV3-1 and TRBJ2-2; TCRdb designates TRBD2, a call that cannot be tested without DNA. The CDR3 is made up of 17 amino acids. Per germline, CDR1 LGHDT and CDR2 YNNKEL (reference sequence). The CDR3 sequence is CASSQDGGTSVTGELFF.

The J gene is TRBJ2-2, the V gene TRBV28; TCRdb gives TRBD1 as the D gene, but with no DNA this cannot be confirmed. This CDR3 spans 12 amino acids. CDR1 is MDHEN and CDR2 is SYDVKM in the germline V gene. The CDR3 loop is CASSFGGGELFF.

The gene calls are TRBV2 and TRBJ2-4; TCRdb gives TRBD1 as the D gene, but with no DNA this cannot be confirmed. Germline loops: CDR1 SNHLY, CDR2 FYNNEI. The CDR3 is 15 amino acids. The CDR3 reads CASSEGQGATDIQYF.

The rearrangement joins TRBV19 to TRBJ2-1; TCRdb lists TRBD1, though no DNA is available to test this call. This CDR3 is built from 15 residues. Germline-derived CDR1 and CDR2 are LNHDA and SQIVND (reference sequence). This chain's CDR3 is CASSPGPGAYHEQFF.

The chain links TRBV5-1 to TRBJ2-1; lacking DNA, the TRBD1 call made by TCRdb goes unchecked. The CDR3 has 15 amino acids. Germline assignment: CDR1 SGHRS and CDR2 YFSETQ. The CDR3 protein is CASSPAGGANNEQFF. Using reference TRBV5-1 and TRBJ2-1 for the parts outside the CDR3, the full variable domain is KAGVTQTPRYLIKTRGQQVTLSCSPISGHRSVSWYQQTPGQGLQFLFEYFSETQRNKGNFPGRFSGRQFSNSRSEMNVSTLELGDSALYLCASSPAGGANNEQFFGPGTRLTVL.

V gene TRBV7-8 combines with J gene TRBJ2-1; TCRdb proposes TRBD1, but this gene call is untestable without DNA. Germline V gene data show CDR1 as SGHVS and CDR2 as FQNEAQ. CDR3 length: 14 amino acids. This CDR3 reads CASSLDGHLNEQFF. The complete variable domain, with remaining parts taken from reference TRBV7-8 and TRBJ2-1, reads GAGVSQSPRYKVAKRGQDVALRCDPISGHVSLFWYQQALGQGPEFLTYFQNEAQLDKSGLPSDRFFAERPEGSVSTLKIQRTQQEDSAVYLCASSLDGHLNEQFFGPGTRLTVL.

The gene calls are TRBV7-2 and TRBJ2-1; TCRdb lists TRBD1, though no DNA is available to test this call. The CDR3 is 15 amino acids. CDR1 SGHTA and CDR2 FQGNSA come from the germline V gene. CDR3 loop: CASSLVGAGKNEQFF.

CDR3 sequence: CASSDPGQGDTGELFF. This sequence joins TRBV25-1 and TRBJ2-2; TCRdb's D call of TRBD1 is untestable without DNA. CDR3 length: 16 residues. Germline V gene sequence: CDR1 MGHDK, CDR2 SYGVNS.

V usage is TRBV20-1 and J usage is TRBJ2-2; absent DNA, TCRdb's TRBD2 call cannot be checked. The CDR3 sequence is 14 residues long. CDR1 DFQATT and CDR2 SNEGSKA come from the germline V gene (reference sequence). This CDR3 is CSVIQGGDTGELFF.

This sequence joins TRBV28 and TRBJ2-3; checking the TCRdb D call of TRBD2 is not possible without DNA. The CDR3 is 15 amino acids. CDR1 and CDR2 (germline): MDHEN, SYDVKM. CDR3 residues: CATQPELARVDTQYF.

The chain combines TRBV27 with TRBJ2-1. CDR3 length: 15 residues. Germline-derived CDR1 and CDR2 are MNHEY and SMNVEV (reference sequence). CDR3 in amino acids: CASSLDGSSYNEQFF.

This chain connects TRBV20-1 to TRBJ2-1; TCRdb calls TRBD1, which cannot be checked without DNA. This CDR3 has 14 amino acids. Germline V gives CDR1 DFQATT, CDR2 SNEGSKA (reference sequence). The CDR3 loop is CSAMGGTDYNEQFF.

Here the CDR3 reads CASSPTGEGTDTQYF. This rearrangement joins TRBV6-4 to TRBJ2-3; TCRdb returns TRBD1, unconfirmable since there is no DNA. CDR1 and CDR2 from the germline V gene are MRHNA and SNTAGT. The CDR3 spans 15 residues.

The CDR3 sequence is CASSSGLAGDEQFF. The rearrangement links TRBV13 to TRBJ2-1; the TCRdb D gene call, TRBD2, has no DNA to confirm it. The CDR3 contains 14 residues. Germline V gene lookup returns CDR1 PRHDT and CDR2 FYEKMQ (reference sequence).

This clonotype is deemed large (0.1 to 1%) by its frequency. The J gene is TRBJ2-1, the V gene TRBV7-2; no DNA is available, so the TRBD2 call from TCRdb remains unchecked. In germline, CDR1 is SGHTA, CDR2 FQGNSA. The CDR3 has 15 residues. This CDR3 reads CASSFGSGAYNEQFF.

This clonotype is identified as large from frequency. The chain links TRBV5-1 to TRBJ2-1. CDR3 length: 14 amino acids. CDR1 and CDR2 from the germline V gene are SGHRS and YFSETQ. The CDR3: CASSLKDYYNEQFF.

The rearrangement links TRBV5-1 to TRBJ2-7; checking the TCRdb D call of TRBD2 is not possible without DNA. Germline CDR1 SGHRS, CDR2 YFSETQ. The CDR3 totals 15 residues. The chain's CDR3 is CASSFQAYGTYEQYF. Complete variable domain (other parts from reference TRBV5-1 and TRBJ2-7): KAGVTQTPRYLIKTRGQQVTLSCSPISGHRSVSWYQQTPGQGLQFLFEYFSETQRNKGNFPGRFSGRQFSNSRSEMNVSTLELGDSALYLCASSFQAYGTYEQYFGPGTRLTVT.

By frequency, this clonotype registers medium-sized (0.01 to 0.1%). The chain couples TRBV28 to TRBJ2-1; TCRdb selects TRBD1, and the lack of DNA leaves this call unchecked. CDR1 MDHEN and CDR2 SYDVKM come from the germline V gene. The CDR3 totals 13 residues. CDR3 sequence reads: CASSYRDLDEQFF.

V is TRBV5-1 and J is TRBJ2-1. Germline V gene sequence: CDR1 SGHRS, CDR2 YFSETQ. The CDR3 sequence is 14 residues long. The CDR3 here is CASSLESSYNEQFF.

The CDR3 region is CSARDGDWASYNEQFF. The genes are TRBV20-1 and TRBJ2-1; TCRdb's D call, TRBD1, is unchecked because there is no DNA. The CDR3 covers 16 residues. Germline values: CDR1 DFQATT, CDR2 SNEGSKA (reference sequence).

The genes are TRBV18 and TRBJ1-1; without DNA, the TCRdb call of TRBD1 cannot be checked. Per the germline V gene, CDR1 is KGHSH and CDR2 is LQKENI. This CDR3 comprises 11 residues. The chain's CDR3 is CASPGRIEAFF.

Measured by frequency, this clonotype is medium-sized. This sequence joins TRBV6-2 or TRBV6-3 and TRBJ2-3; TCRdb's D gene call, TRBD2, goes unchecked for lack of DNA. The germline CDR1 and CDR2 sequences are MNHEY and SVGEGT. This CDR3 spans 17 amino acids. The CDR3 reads CASSYVLAGKSTDTQYF.

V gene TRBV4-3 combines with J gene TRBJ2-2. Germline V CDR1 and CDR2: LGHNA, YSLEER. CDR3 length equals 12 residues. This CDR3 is CASSLADGELFF.

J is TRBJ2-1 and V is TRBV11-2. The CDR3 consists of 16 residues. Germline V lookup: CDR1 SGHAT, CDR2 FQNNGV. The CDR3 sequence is CASSLSRRDSYNEQFF.